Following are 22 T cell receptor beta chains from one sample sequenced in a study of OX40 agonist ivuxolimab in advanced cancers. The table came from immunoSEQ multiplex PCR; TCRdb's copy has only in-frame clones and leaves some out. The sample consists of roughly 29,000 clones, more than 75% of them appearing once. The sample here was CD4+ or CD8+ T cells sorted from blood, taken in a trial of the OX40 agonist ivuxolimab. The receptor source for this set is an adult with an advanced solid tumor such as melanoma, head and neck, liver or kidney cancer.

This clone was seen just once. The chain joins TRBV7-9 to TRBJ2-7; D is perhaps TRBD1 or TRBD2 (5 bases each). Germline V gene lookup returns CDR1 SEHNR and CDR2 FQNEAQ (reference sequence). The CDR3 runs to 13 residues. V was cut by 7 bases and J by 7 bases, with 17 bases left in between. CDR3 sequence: CASTMVGAGEQYF. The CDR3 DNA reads TGTGCCAGCACCATGGTCGGGGCCGGAGAGCAGTACTTC.

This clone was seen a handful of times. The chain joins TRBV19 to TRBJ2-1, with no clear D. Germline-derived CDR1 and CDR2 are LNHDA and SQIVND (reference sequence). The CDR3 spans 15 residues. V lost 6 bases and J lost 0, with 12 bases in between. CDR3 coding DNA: TGTGCCAGTAGGGTGGGTGGTAGCTCCTACAATGAGCAGTTCTTC. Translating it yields CASRVGGSSYNEQFF.

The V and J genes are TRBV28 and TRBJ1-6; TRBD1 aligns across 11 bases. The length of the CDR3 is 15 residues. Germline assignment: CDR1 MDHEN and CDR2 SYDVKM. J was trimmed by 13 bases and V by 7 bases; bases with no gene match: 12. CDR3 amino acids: CASTEDGTGGFPLHF. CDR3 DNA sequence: TGTGCCAGCACCGAGGACGGGACAGGGGGGTTCCCCCTCCACTTT.

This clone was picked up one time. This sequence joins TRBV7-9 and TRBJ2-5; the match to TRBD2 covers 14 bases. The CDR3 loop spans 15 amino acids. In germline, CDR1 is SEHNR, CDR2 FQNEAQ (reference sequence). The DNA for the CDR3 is TGTGCAGATCGGAGACTAGCGGGAGGGGCAGAGACCCAGTACTTC. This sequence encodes CADRRLAGGAETQYF.

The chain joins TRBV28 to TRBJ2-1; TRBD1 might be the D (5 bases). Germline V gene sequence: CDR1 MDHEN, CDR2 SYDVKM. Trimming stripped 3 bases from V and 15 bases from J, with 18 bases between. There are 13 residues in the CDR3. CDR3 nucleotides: TGTGCCAGCAGTTTCACTTGGGGCAGGGCGCTGTTCTTC. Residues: CASSFTWGRALFF.

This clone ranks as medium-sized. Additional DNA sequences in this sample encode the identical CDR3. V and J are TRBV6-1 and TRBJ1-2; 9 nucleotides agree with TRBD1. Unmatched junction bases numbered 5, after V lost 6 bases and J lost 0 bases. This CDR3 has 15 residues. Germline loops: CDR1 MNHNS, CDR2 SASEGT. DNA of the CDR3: TGTGCCAGCAGGCCGGGACAGGGACCTAACTATGGCTACACCTTC. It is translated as CASRPGQGPNYGYTF.

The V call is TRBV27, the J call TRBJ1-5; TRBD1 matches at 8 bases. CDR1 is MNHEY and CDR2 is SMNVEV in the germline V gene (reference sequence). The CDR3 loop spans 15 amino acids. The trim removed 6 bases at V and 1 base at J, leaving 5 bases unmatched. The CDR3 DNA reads TGTGCCAGCAGCCCCGACAGGGGAAGCAATCAGCCCCAGCATTTT. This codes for CASSPDRGSNQPQHF.

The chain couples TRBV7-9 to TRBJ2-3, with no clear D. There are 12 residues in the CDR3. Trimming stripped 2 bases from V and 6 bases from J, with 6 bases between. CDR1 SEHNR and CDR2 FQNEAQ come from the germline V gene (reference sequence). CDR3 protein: CASSLPWDTQYF. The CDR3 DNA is TGTGCCAGCAGCTTACCATGGGATACGCAGTATTTT.

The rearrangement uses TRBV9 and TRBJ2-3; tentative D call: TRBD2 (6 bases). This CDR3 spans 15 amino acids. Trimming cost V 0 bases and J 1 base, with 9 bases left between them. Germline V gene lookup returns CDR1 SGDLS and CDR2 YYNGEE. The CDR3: CASSVAGVGTDTQYF. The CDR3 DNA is TGTGCCAGCAGCGTAGCGGGAGTTGGCACAGATACGCAGTATTTT.

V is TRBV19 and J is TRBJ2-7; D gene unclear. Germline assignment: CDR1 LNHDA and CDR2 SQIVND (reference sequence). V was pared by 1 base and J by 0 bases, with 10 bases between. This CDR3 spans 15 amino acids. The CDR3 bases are TGTGCCAGTAGTATAGGTCCAGGAAGCTCCTACGAGCAGTACTTC. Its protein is CASSIGPGSSYEQYF.

As DNA, the CDR3 is TGTGCCAGTAGTGCTGGGACAGGGGGCGGACAGCCCCAGCATTTT. It is translated as CASSAGTGGGQPQHF. The rearrangement uses TRBV19 and TRBJ1-5; 12 bases line up with TRBD1. This CDR3 spans 15 amino acids. Trimming took 5 bases from V and 7 from J; bases not matched to a gene: 6. Germline values: CDR1 LNHDA, CDR2 SQIVND (reference sequence). The whole variable domain, remainder taken from reference TRBV19 and TRBJ1-5, is DGGITQSPKYLFRKEGQNVTLSCEQNLNHDAMYWYRQDPGQGLRLIYYSQIVNDFQKGDIAEGYSVSREKKESFPLTVTSAQKNPTAFYLCASSAGTGGGQPQHFGDGTRLSIL.

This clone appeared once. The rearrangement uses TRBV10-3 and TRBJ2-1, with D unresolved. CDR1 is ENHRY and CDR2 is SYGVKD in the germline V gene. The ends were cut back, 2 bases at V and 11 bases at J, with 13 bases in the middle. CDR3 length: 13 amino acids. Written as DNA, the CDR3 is TGTGCCATCAGTGAGGGTGGTGCTTATAAGCAGTTCTTC. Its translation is CAISEGGAYKQFF.

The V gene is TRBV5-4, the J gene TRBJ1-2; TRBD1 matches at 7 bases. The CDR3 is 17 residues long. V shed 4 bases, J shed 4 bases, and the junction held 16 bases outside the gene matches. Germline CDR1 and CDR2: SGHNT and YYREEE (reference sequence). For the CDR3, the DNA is TGTGCCAGCAGCACGGTGGGACAGCTCACTTCTGTCTATGGCTACACCTTC. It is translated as CASSTVGQLTSVYGYTF.

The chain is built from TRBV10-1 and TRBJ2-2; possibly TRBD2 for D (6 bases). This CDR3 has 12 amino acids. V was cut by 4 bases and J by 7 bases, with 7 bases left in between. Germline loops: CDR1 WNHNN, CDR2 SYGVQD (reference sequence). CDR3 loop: CASSAGGGELFF. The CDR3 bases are TGCGCCAGCAGTGCCGGGGGCGGGGAGCTGTTTTTT.

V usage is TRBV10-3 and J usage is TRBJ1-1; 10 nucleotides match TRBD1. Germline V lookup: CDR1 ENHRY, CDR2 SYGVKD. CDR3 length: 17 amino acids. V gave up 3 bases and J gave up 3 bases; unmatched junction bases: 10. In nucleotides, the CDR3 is TGTGCCATCAGTGAAATGTGGGACAGGGGAGAGGACACTGAAGCTTTCTTT. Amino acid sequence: CAISEMWDRGEDTEAFF.

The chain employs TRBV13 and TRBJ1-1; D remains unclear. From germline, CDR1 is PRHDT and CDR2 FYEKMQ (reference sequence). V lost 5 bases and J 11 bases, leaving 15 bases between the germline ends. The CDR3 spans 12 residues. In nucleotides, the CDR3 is TGTGCCAGCAGCCCGCCTGGACGCCGGGCTTTCTTT. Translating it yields CASSPPGRRAFF.

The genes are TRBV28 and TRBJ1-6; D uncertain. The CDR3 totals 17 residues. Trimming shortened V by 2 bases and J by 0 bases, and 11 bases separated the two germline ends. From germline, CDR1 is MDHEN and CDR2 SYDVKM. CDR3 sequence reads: CASSLGPQSSYNSPLHF. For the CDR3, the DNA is TGTGCCAGCAGTTTAGGCCCACAGAGCTCCTATAATTCACCCCTCCACTTT.

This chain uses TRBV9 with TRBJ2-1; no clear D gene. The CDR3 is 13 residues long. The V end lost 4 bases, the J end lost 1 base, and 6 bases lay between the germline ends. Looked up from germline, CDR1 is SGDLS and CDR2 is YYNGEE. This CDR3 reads CASSSWSYNEQFF. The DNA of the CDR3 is TGTGCCAGCAGCTCCTGGTCCTACAATGAGCAGTTCTTC.

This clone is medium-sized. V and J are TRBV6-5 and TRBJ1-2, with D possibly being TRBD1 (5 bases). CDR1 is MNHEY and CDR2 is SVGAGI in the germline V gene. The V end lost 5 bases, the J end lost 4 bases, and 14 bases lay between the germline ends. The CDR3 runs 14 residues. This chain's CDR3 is CASSESGTGYGYTF. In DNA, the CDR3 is TGTGCCAGCAGTGAATCCGGGACGGGCTATGGCTACACCTTC.

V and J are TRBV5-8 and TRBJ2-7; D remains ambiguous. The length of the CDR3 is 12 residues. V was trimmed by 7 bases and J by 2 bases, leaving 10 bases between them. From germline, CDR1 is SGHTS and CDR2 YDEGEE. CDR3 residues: CASAAFPYEQYF. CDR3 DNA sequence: TGTGCCAGCGCGGCCTTCCCCTACGAGCAGTACTTC.

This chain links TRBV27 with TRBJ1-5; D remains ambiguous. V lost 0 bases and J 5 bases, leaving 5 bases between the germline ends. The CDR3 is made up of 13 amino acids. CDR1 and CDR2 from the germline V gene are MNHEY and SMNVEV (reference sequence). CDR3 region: CASSLSGHQPQHF. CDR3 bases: TGTGCCAGCAGTTTATCCGGGCATCAGCCCCAGCATTTT.

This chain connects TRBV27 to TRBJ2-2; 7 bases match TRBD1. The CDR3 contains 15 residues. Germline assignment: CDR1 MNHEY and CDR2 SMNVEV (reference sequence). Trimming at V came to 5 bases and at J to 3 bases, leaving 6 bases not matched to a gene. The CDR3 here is CASSPTGLDTGELFF. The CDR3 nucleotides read TGTGCCAGCAGTCCGACAGGGTTGGACACCGGGGAGCTGTTTTTT.